The 12 T cell receptor beta chains given below trace back to one sample, sequenced in a study of early T cells in non-severe SARS-CoV-2 infection. TCRdb re-called the 5' RACE reads through MiXCR, storing one row per CDR3 protein. Among about 55,000 distinct CDR3 sequences, around 12% were seen once, and the ten largest hold roughly 1.4%. Sequences were obtained from whole blood. These receptors came from an adult who was a healthcare worker with PCR-confirmed SARS-CoV-2 infection or an uninfected control (not recorded which).

This clonotype was found many times. V usage is TRBV13 and J usage is TRBJ2-7; 8 bases align to TRBD1. CDR1 PRHDT and CDR2 FYEKMQ come from the germline V gene (reference sequence). V shed 5 bases and J 3 bases; nucleotides not matched to a gene: 6. The CDR3 sequence is 14 residues long. CDR3 bases: TGTGCCAGCAGCCAAAGGGACAGGAGCTACGAGCAGTACTTC. Its protein is CASSQRDRSYEQYF.

This clonotype was recorded at least ten times. The V and J genes are TRBV5-5 and TRBJ1-5; perhaps TRBD1 as D (5 bases). Trimming took off 4 bases at V and 1 base at J, with 12 bases between the two ends. The germline V gene encodes CDR1 SGHKS and CDR2 YYEKEE (reference sequence). The CDR3 consists of 15 residues. The CDR3 sequence: CASSRDGGSNQPQHF. The CDR3, as DNA: TGTGCCAGCAGCCGGGACGGTGGGAGCAATCAGCCCCAGCATTTT.

This clonotype was picked up many times. This chain links TRBV2 with TRBJ1-3; D possibly corresponds to TRBD1 (6 bases). CDR3 size: 13 residues. V lost 7 bases and J lost 4, with 11 bases in between. Germline V gene sequence: CDR1 SNHLY, CDR2 FYNNEI. The CDR3 DNA follows: TGTGCCAGCAATTCTCAGGGGGGAAACACCATATATTTT. It translates to CASNSQGGNTIYF.

This clonotype has just a few counts. The CDR3 protein is CASSQLTPYNSPLHF. In DNA form, the CDR3 reads TGCGCCAGCAGCCAGTTGACCCCGTATAATTCACCCCTCCACTTT. The chain joins TRBV4-1 to TRBJ1-6; D is ambiguous. This CDR3 region has 15 residues. In germline, CDR1 is MGHRA, CDR2 YSYEKL. Trimming stripped 3 bases from V and 4 bases from J, with 10 bases between.

This clonotype occurred many times. The chain is built from TRBV18 and TRBJ1-1, with TRBD1 as a possible D gene (5 bases). Looked up from germline, CDR1 is KGHSH and CDR2 is LQKENI. Trimming took 1 base from V and 6 from J, leaving 9 bases between them. CDR3 length: 13 amino acids. CDR3 bases: TGTGCCAGCTCACCACGGGGGACCCCTGAAGCTTTCTTT. This sequence encodes CASSPRGTPEAFF. Combining the CDR3 with reference TRBV18 and TRBJ1-1 gives the whole variable domain NAGVMQNPRHLVRRRGQEARLRCSPMKGHSHVYWYRQLPEEGLKFMVYLQKENIIDESGMPKERFSAEFPKEGPSILRIQQVVRGDSAAYFCASSPRGTPEAFFGQGTRLTVV.

The chain is built from TRBV7-9 and TRBJ2-7, with D possibly being TRBD1 or TRBD2 (5 bases each). From germline, CDR1 is SEHNR and CDR2 FQNEAQ (reference sequence). V gave up 4 bases and J gave up 3 bases, with 22 bases separating them. The CDR3 extends over 17 amino acids. Here the CDR3 reads CASSSRTSGPVRYEQYF. CDR3 DNA sequence: TGTGCCAGCAGCTCTCGTACATCGGGACCCGTTCGCTACGAGCAGTACTTC.

This clonotype was observed a handful of times. V is TRBV12-3 or TRBV12-4 and J is TRBJ1-1; D is undetermined. Trimming removed 5 bases at V and 0 bases at J, with 10 bases between. This CDR3 spans 14 amino acids. Written as DNA, the CDR3 is TGTGCCAGCAGTCCGCGGCAGCTGAACACTGAAGCTTTCTTT. Protein sequence: CASSPRQLNTEAFF.

This clonotype has a handful of counts. The genes are TRBV27 and TRBJ2-5; 7 nucleotides line up with TRBD1. Germline V gene lookup returns CDR1 MNHEY and CDR2 SMNVEV (reference sequence). This CDR3 comprises 14 residues. V shed 5 bases, J shed 2 bases, and the junction held 5 bases outside the gene matches. The CDR3, as DNA: TGTGCCAGCAGTCTTAGGGGGCAGCAAGAGACCCAGTACTTC. Translated, it gives CASSLRGQQETQYF.

This sequence joins TRBV6-5 and TRBJ2-3; 7 bases are shared with TRBD1. Per the germline V gene, CDR1 is MNHEY and CDR2 is SVGAGI. The CDR3 is 15 residues long. Losses at the gene ends were 6 bases for V and 5 bases for J; bases not matched to a gene: 11. CDR3 nucleotide sequence: TGTGCCAGCAGGTGGACAGGCCTCGGCGTAGATACGCAGTATTTT. Translation gives CASRWTGLGVDTQYF.

The chain recombines TRBV5-1 with TRBJ2-1; maybe TRBD2 (7 bases). The CDR3 runs to 16 residues. Trimming removed 4 bases at V and 1 base at J, with 15 bases between. Germline V CDR1 and CDR2: SGHRS, YFSETQ. The CDR3 loop reads CASSGRAGESYNEQFF. CDR3 DNA sequence: TGCGCCAGCAGCGGGAGGGCAGGGGAATCCTACAATGAGCAGTTCTTC. Supplemented by reference TRBV5-1 and TRBJ2-1, the full variable domain reads KAGVTQTPRYLIKTRGQQVTLSCSPISGHRSVSWYQQTPGQGLQFLFEYFSETQRNKGNFPGRFSGRQFSNSRSEMNVSTLELGDSALYLCASSGRAGESYNEQFFGPGTRLTVL.

The chain joins TRBV4-1 to TRBJ1-6; D not certain. There are 14 residues in the CDR3. Germline loops: CDR1 MGHRA, CDR2 YSYEKL. Between the trimmed V and J ends, which lost 3 bases and 9 bases, there was a span of 12 bases. This CDR3 is CASSHGNGPSPLHF. The CDR3 DNA sequence: TGCGCCAGCAGCCACGGAAATGGGCCTTCACCCCTCCACTTT.

This clonotype came up many times. This rearrangement joins TRBV6-6 to TRBJ2-2; D gene uncertain. The CDR3 extends over 12 amino acids. Deletions cut 6 bases from V and 0 bases from J, with 2 bases between. CDR1 is MNHNY and CDR2 is SVGAGI in the germline V gene (reference sequence). This CDR3 reads CASSSNTGELFF. The CDR3 DNA reads as TGTGCCAGCAGCTCGAACACCGGGGAGCTGTTTTTT.